This TCR beta chain was identified during a study of blood T cell repertoires in COVID-19. CDR1 and CDR2 from the germline V gene are LGHNT and FRNRAP. The CDR3 contains 17 residues. V trimming: 2 bases; J trimming: 6 bases; junction bases outside the gene matches: 13. Per the original methods: Quantification of nucleated cells was approximated via reference gene primer amplification. Profiling relied on immunoSEQ multiplex PCR, and the TCRdb table lists in-frame clones only, not all of them. The V and J calls and the clone size are those of that table, but D and trimming were determined from the DNA. This sample has 250,000 or so clones, with 65% to 90% found just once. Which cohort a participant joined came from the clinical history participants gave. Cohort 3 donors were reported recovered after two negative PCRs, clearance, or symptom resolution.

V usage is TRBV12-5 and J usage is TRBJ2-3, with 8 bases that match TRBD2. The TCR comes from a man aged 35 to 55 who had recovered from COVID-19. Sequencing used PBMCs or T cells enriched from blood (not recorded which). This chain's CDR3 is CASGLPHTRGGLDTQYF. In DNA form, the CDR3 reads TGTGCTAGTGGTTTGCCCCATACCCGGGGGGGGCTGGATACGCAGTATTTT.